This TCR beta chain was captured by sequencing in a study of OX40 agonist ivuxolimab in advanced cancers. Concerning this clone: Its antigen is unidentified.

Here immunoSEQ multiplex PCR was the method, and the copy in TCRdb shows in-frame clones only, minus some. The data contain some 15,000 clones, roughly 77% of them singletons. Study outcomes and limitations: In general, CD8+ T cells held more expanded clones than CD4+ did, on average.

Collection of blood occurred at baseline, at cycle 4 day 1, and at cycle 7 day 1. Per germline, CDR1 MDHEN and CDR2 SYDVKM. Trimming removed 2 bases from V and 6 bases from J, with 8 bases in between. This CDR3 is 13 amino acids long. The TCR sequence derives from an adult with an advanced solid tumor such as melanoma, head and neck, liver or kidney cancer. The material sequenced was CD4+ or CD8+ T cells sorted from blood, taken in a trial of the OX40 agonist ivuxolimab. This sequence joins TRBV28 and TRBJ2-1; no definite D call. The CDR3 protein is CASSLVSANEQFF. The CDR3 DNA sequence: TGTGCCAGCAGTTTAGTCTCCGCCAATGAGCAGTTCTTC.